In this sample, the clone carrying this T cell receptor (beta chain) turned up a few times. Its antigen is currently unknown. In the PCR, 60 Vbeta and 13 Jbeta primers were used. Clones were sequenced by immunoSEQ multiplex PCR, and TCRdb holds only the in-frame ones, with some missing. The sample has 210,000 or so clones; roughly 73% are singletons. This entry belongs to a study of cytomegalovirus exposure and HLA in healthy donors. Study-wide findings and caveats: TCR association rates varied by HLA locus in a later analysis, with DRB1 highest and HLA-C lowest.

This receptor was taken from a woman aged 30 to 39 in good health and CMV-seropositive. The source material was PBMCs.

The CDR3 nucleotides are TGCAGCGTTGGACGGTGGCAGGGGAATGGCTACACCTTC. Translating it yields CSVGRWQGNGYTF. The chain employs TRBV29-1 and TRBJ1-2, with D perhaps TRBD1 (6 bases). Germline assignment: CDR1 SQVTM and CDR2 ANQGSEA. The V gene lost 4 bases and the J gene lost 6 bases, with 15 bases spanning the gap. The CDR3 has 13 amino acids.